The 29 T cell receptor beta chains listed next were all sequenced from one sample in a study of blood T cell repertoires in COVID-19. Clones were sequenced by immunoSEQ multiplex PCR, and TCRdb holds only the in-frame ones, with some missing. The table includes fewer than 400,000 clones, 85% to 90% detected once. The sequencing sample was made of peripheral blood. The receptors come from a woman younger than 45 with COVID-19, enrolled during active disease.

This clone has only one observation. The chain uses TRBV30 and TRBJ1-2; D is perhaps TRBD1 (6 bases). Trimming pared 2 bases from V and 8 bases from J, leaving 15 bases between. The length of the CDR3 is 13 residues. Looked up from germline, CDR1 is GTSNPN and CDR2 is SVGIG (reference sequence). CDR3 DNA: TGTGCCTGGAGTCGACAGGCAAGAGGAGGCTACACCTTC. As protein: CAWSRQARGGYTF.

The rearrangement links TRBV11-1 to TRBJ1-2; 7 bases align to TRBD1. CDR3 length: 14 amino acids. The germline CDR1 and CDR2 sequences are SGHAT and FQDESV (reference sequence). With V trimmed by 1 base and J by 14 bases, 13 bases remained unmatched. CDR3: CASSLEDRAPSKTF. The CDR3 DNA is TGTGCCAGCAGCTTAGAAGACAGGGCTCCTAGTAAGACCTTC.

The chain links TRBV2 to TRBJ1-6, with 9 bases lining up with TRBD1. This CDR3 has 15 amino acids. V lost 1 base and J lost 13; bases outside the gene matches: 8. Germline V CDR1 and CDR2: SNHLY, FYNNEI. CDR3 in amino acids: CASSEGGQGSLPLHF. CDR3 in DNA: TGTGCCAGCAGTGAAGGAGGACAGGGGTCCCTCCCCCTCCACTTT.

This clone was detected once. The chain has TRBV10-3 and TRBJ1-2; 9 bases match TRBD1. The ends lost 3 bases at V and 8 bases at J; junction bases unmatched: 13. CDR1 ENHRY and CDR2 SYGVKD come from the germline V gene. The CDR3 covers 16 residues. CDR3 in DNA: TGTGCCATCAGTGAATCGGACAGGGGAGCGGTGGAAGGCTACACCTTC. Translation: CAISESDRGAVEGYTF.

Written as DNA, the CDR3 is TGTGCCAGCAGCTTAGAATTGGGGGCCTGGGTCCCTGAAGCTTTCTTT. Its protein product is CASSLELGAWVPEAFF. The chain recombines TRBV7-9 with TRBJ1-1; weak D call: TRBD1 (6 bases). The CDR3 totals 16 residues. Trimming took 1 base from V and 6 from J, leaving 18 bases between them. The V gene's germline CDR1 is SEHNR and CDR2 FQNEAQ (reference sequence).

J is TRBJ1-1 and V is TRBV21-1; the table's D call, TRBD1, was not checked against the DNA. TRBV21-1 is reported as a pseudogene. The CDR3 is 15 residues long. The CDR3 region has the DNA TGTGCCAGCAGGACAGGGATGGGTCAGAACACTGAAGCTTTCTTT. Translation gives CASRTGMGQNTEAFF.

This sequence joins TRBV12-3 or TRBV12-4 and TRBJ2-7, with D maybe TRBD2 (5 bases). Trimming took off 5 bases at V and 7 bases at J, with 12 bases between the two ends. This CDR3 has 12 residues. The CDR3: CASSPTRGEQYF. The CDR3 DNA reads TGTGCCAGCAGTCCCACCCGGGGTGAGCAGTACTTC.

The chain carries TRBV5-1 and TRBJ2-5; D is unclear. This CDR3 has 13 residues. The germline gives CDR1 SGHRS, CDR2 YFSETQ. V was pared by 6 bases and J by 0 bases, with 9 bases between. For the CDR3, the DNA is TGCGCCAGCACTCCGGAGTACCAAGAGACCCAGTACTTC. This sequence encodes CASTPEYQETQYF.

The chain is built from TRBV28 and TRBJ2-2; 8 bases map to TRBD2. The CDR3 contains 17 residues. The V gene's germline CDR1 is MDHEN and CDR2 SYDVKM. V shed 3 bases and J 5 bases; nucleotides not matched to a gene: 11. The CDR3 spells CASSFYLREAGTGELFF. Written as DNA, the CDR3 is TGTGCCAGCAGTTTTTATTTGCGGGAGGCCGGTACCGGGGAGCTGTTTTTT.

The CDR3 reads CASGRERDEQYF. Here the CDR3 DNA reads TGTGCCAGCGGGCGGGAACGGGATGAGCAGTACTTC. The V call is TRBV27, the J call TRBJ2-7; tentatively, D is TRBD2 (6 bases). The CDR3 has 12 residues. Germline assignment: CDR1 MNHEY and CDR2 SMNVEV (reference sequence). V lost 8 bases to trimming and J lost 7 bases, with 15 bases between them.

The chain combines TRBV7-2 with TRBJ2-7, with 9 bases fitting TRBD1. Germline lookup yields CDR1 SGHTA and CDR2 FQGNSA. This CDR3 region has 14 residues. Trimming took 4 bases from V and 3 from J; bases not matched to a gene: 4. The CDR3 nucleotides read TGTGCCAGCAGCTGGGGGACAGGGCGCTACGAGCAGTACTTC. Residues: CASSWGTGRYEQYF.

The V and J genes are TRBV2 and TRBJ2-5, with a weak D call TRBD2 (5 bases). CDR3 length: 11 residues. With 1 base removed from V and 12 bases from J, the gap between germline ends came to 9 bases. The germline V gene encodes CDR1 SNHLY and CDR2 FYNNEI. CDR3 sequence (DNA): TGTGCCAGCAGTGAAGAGGTGACTAAGTACTTC. It translates to CASSEEVTKYF.

V usage is TRBV19 and J usage is TRBJ1-5; D call uncertain. Germline V gene lookup returns CDR1 LNHDA and CDR2 SQIVND (reference sequence). The germline V and J ends were trimmed by 5 bases and 5 bases, with 19 bases remaining between them. The CDR3 has 16 amino acids. CDR3 sequence: CASSVPPAYVDQPQHF. The CDR3 DNA sequence: TGTGCCAGTAGTGTCCCACCCGCCTATGTGGATCAGCCCCAGCATTTT.

V usage is TRBV19 and J usage is TRBJ2-7, with D possibly TRBD1 on 5 matching bases. The germline gives CDR1 LNHDA, CDR2 SQIVND (reference sequence). The CDR3 runs 14 residues. V lost 4 bases and J 0 bases, leaving 10 bases between the germline ends. CDR3 in amino acids: CASSTARDSYEQYF. The CDR3 DNA sequence: TGTGCCAGTAGTACCGCCAGGGACTCCTACGAGCAGTACTTC.

The chain employs TRBV3-1 (or the pseudogene TRBV3-2) and TRBJ2-6; a possible D gene is TRBD1 (6 bases). Trimming pared 3 bases from V and 4 bases from J, leaving 13 bases between. The length of the CDR3 is 16 residues. The germline V gene encodes CDR1 LGHDT and CDR2 YNNKEL (reference sequence). The CDR3 here is CASSQTSGVGANVLTF. The CDR3 bases are TGTGCCAGCAGCCAGACCTCAGGGGTGGGGGCCAACGTCCTGACTTTC.

The genes are TRBV19 and TRBJ2-5, with TRBD1 matching over 8 bases. Germline CDR1 LNHDA, CDR2 SQIVND (reference sequence). J gave up 6 bases and V 3 bases, and 15 bases lay outside the gene matches. The CDR3 loop spans 17 amino acids. The CDR3 sequence is CASSMGVGTGRWQTQYF. Here the CDR3 DNA reads TGTGCCAGTAGTATGGGTGTGGGGACAGGCCGTTGGCAGACCCAGTACTTC.

The chain is built from TRBV5-8 and TRBJ2-5; 7 positions match TRBD1. CDR3 length equals 16 residues. CDR1 and CDR2 from the germline V gene are SGHTS and YDEGEE. V dropped 0 bases and J dropped 2; count of bases not matched to a gene: 7. The CDR3 reads CASSLGSWGQQETQYF. The CDR3 coding sequence is TGTGCCAGCAGCTTGGGGTCGTGGGGACAGCAAGAGACCCAGTACTTC.

The rearrangement uses TRBV29-1 and TRBJ2-7; D might be TRBD2 (6 bases). V was shortened by 3 bases and J by 0 bases, with 18 bases between the two germline ends. Germline V gene data show CDR1 as SQVTM and CDR2 as ANQGSEA. This CDR3 has 16 residues. The CDR3 spells CSVEELERATSYEQYF. For the CDR3, the DNA is TGCAGCGTTGAGGAATTGGAGCGGGCGACCTCCTACGAGCAGTACTTC.

This chain joins TRBV30 and TRBJ2-1; 9 nucleotides align to TRBD2. CDR1 and CDR2 from the germline V gene are GTSNPN and SVGIG (reference sequence). This CDR3 is 16 amino acids long. The ends lost 1 base at V and 10 bases at J; junction bases unmatched: 14. The CDR3 nucleotides are TGTGCCTGGAGTGGGTTAGCGGGAGCAGCAGGGGGGGAGCAGTTCTTC. It codes for CAWSGLAGAAGGEQFF.

This clone occurred once. The chain combines TRBV7-9 with TRBJ2-3; possibly TRBD1 for D (5 bases). The germline V gene encodes CDR1 SEHNR and CDR2 FQNEAQ (reference sequence). CDR3 length: 16 amino acids. The V gene lost 1 base and the J gene lost 0 bases, with 11 bases spanning the gap. This chain's CDR3 is CASSLDGATSTDTQYF. The CDR3 DNA reads TGTGCCAGCAGCTTAGATGGGGCCACTAGCACAGATACGCAGTATTTT.

This chain uses TRBV9 with TRBJ1-1, with 11 bases lining up with TRBD1. This CDR3 comprises 15 residues. From germline, CDR1 is SGDLS and CDR2 YYNGEE. V dropped 4 bases and J dropped 4; count of bases not matched to a gene: 6. The CDR3 region is CASSKGGTGGTEAFF. In DNA form, the CDR3 reads TGTGCCAGCAGCAAAGGGGGGACAGGGGGCACTGAAGCTTTCTTT.

J is TRBJ1-2 and V is TRBV19; TRBD1 might be the D (5 bases). Germline-derived CDR1 and CDR2 are LNHDA and SQIVND (reference sequence). Trimming removed 6 bases at V and 4 bases at J, with 24 bases between. The CDR3 runs to 17 residues. The CDR3 bases are TGTGCCAGTAGCCGGACTCAAGGGGACTTCCTAGGCTATGGCTACACCTTC. Amino acid sequence: CASSRTQGDFLGYGYTF.

The chain joins TRBV2 to TRBJ1-2; D is undetermined. There are 13 residues in the CDR3. CDR1 is SNHLY, CDR2 FYNNEI, per germline. V gave up 8 bases and J gave up 7 bases, with 17 bases separating them. The CDR3 DNA sequence: TGTGCCAGCCGAGAAATAGGGCGGGGTGGCTACACCTTC. Translated: CASREIGRGGYTF.

This sequence joins TRBV4-2 and TRBJ1-2; a weak D match, TRBD1 (5 bases). With 7 bases removed from V and 3 bases from J, the gap between germline ends came to 9 bases. Germline V lookup: CDR1 LGHNA, CDR2 YNFKEQ. This CDR3 has 12 amino acids. Here the CDR3 DNA reads TGTGCCAGCACATCGACAGACTATGGCTACACCTTC. This sequence encodes CASTSTDYGYTF.

The sample holds one count of this clone. J is TRBJ2-5 and V is TRBV19; perhaps TRBD1 as D (6 bases). The CDR3 sequence is 14 residues long. Per germline, CDR1 LNHDA and CDR2 SQIVND (reference sequence). With 2 bases removed from V and 4 bases from J, the gap between germline ends came to 11 bases. In DNA form, the CDR3 reads TGTGCCAGTAGTATAAGGAAAGGGGGAGAGACCCAGTACTTC. Translation: CASSIRKGGETQYF.

The rearrangement links TRBV6-5 to TRBJ1-1; D remains unclear. CDR3 length: 14 residues. Trimming cost V 5 bases and J 0 bases, with 10 bases left between them. Germline CDR1 MNHEY, CDR2 SVGAGI. The CDR3 sequence is CASSTRILNTEAFF. The CDR3 coding sequence is TGTGCCAGCAGTACCAGGATTTTGAACACTGAAGCTTTCTTT.

V usage is TRBV19 and J usage is TRBJ1-3; tentative D call: TRBD1 (5 bases). V was shortened by 3 bases and J by 2 bases, with 11 bases between the two germline ends. This CDR3 has 15 amino acids. Germline values: CDR1 LNHDA, CDR2 SQIVND (reference sequence). The CDR3 DNA sequence: TGTGCCAGTAGTATCCAGGGAGGTACTGGAAACACCATATATTTT. Residues: CASSIQGGTGNTIYF.

This clone was detected only a few times. The V call is TRBV5-8, the J call TRBJ2-7, with TRBD1 matching 9 bases. Germline loops: CDR1 SGHTS, CDR2 YDEGEE. The V segment lost 5 bases and the J segment 3 bases; nucleotides outside the gene matches: 18. The CDR3 length is 18 residues. The DNA of the CDR3 is TGTGCCAGCAGAACTACAGGGGGCAGTTCGAGCGCCGACTACGAGCAGTACTTC. Its translation is CASRTTGGSSSADYEQYF.

This chain joins TRBV7-9 and TRBJ1-2, with 7 bases lining up with TRBD1. This CDR3 is built from 17 residues. Germline V gene sequence: CDR1 SEHNR, CDR2 FQNEAQ (reference sequence). The ends lost 7 bases at V and 0 bases at J; junction bases unmatched: 14. The CDR3 reads CASNQGDRLKANYGYTF. The DNA of the CDR3 is TGTGCCAGCAACCAGGGGGATCGCCTGAAAGCTAACTATGGCTACACCTTC. Filled out from reference TRBV7-9 and TRBJ1-2, the complete variable domain reads DTGVSQNPRHKITKRGQNVTFRCDPISEHNRLYWYRQTLGQGPEFLTYFQNEAQLEKSRLLSDRFSAERPKGSFSTLEIQRTEQGDSAMYLCASNQGDRLKANYGYTFGSGTRLTVV.